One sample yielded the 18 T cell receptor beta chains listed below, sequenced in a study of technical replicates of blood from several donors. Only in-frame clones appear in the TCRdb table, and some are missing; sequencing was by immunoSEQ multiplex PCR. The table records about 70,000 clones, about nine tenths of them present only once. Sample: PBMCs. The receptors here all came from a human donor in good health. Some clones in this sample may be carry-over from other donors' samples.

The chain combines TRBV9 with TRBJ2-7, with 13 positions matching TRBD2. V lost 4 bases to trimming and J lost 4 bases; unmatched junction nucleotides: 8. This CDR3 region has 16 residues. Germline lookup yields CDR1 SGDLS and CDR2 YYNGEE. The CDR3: CASSPIGTSGIYEQYF. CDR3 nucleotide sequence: TGTGCCAGCAGCCCCATCGGGACTAGCGGGATTTACGAGCAGTACTTC.

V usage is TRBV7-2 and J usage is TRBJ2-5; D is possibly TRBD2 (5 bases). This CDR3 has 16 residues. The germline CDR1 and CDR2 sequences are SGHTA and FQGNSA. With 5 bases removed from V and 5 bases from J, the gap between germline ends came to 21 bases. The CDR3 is CASSPVAGLMGETQYF. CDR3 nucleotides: TGTGCCAGCAGCCCAGTTGCGGGTCTAATGGGGGAGACCCAGTACTTC.

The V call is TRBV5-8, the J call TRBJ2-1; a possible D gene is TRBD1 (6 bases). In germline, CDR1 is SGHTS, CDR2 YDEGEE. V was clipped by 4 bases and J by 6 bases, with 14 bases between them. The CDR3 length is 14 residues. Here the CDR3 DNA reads TGTGCCAGCAGCCGAGAGGGGGACCTCAATGAGCAGTTCTTC. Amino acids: CASSREGDLNEQFF.

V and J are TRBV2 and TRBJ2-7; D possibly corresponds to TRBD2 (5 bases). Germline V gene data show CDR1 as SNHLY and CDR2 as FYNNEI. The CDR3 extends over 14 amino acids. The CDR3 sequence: CADRRISSSGEQYF. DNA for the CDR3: TGTGCAGACCGAAGGATTTCTAGCTCGGGCGAGCAGTACTTC.

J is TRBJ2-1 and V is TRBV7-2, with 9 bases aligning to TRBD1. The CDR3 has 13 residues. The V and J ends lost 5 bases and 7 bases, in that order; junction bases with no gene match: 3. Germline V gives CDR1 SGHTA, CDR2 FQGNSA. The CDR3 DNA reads TGTGCCAGCAGCCGGGACAGGGCAAATGAGCAGTTCTTC. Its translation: CASSRDRANEQFF.

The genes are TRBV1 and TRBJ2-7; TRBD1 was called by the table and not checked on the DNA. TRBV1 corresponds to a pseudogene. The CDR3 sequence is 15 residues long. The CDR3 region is CTSSQDGQGAYEQYF. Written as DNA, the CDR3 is TGCACCAGCAGCCAAGATGGGCAGGGCGCCTACGAGCAGTACTTC.

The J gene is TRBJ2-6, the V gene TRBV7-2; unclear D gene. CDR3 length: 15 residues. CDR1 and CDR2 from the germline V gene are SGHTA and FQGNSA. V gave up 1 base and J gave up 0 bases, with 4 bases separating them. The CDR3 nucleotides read TGTGCCAGCAGCTTAGGAGCCTCTGGGGCCAACGTCCTGACTTTC. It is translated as CASSLGASGANVLTF.

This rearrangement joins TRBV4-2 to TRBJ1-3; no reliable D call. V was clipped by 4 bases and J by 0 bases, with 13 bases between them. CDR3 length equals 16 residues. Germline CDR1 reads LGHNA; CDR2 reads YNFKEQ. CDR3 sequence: CASSPGVGRSGNTIYF. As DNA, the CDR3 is TGTGCCAGCAGCCCCGGGGTCGGTCGCTCTGGAAACACCATATATTTT.

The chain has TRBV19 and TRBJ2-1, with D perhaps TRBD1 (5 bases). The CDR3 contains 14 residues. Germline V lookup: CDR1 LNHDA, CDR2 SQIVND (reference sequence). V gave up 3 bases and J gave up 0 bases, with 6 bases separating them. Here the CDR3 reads CASSMDTSYNEQFF. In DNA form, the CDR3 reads TGTGCCAGTAGTATGGACACCTCCTACAATGAGCAGTTCTTC.

The CDR3 is CASSRGPSGVFYEQYF. The CDR3 DNA sequence: TGTGCCAGCAGCCGCGGGCCTAGCGGGGTTTTCTACGAGCAGTACTTC. This chain links TRBV5-4 with TRBJ2-7, with 9 bases matching TRBD2. Germline trimming cut 4 bases from V and 3 bases from J; bases unmatched to any gene: 11. The CDR3 covers 16 residues. Germline CDR1 SGHNT, CDR2 YYREEE (reference sequence).

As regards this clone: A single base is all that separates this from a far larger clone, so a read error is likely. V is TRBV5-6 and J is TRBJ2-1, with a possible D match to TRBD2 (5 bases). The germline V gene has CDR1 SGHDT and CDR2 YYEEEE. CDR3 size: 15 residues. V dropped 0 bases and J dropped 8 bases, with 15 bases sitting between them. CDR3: CASSLALPRVDEQFF. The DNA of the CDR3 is TGTGCCAGCAGCTTGGCACTCCCGAGGGTCGATGAGCAGTTCTTC. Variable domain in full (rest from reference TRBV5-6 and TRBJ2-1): DAGVTQSPTHLIKTRGQQVTLRCSPKSGHDTVSWYQQALGQGPQFIFQYYEEEERQRGNFPDRFSGHQFPNYSSELNVNALLLGDSALYLCASSLALPRVDEQFFGPGTRLTVL.

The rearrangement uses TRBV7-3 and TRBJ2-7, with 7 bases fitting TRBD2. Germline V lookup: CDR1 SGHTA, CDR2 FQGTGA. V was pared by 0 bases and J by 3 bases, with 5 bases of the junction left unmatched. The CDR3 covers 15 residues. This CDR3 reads CASSLTGGNIYEQYF. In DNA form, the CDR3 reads TGTGCCAGCAGCTTAACGGGGGGGAATATCTACGAGCAGTACTTC.

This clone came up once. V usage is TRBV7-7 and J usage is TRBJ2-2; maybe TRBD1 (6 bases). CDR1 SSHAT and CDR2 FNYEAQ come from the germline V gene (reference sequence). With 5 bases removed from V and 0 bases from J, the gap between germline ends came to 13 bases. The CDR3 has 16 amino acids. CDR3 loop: CASSARQVANTGELFF. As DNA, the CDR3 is TGTGCCAGCAGCGCCCGACAGGTCGCGAACACCGGGGAGCTGTTTTTT.

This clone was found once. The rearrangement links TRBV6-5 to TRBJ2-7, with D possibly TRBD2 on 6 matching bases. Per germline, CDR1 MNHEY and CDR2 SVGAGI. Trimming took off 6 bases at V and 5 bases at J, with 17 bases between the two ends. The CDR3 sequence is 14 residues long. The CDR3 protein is CASRQVGGRHEQYF. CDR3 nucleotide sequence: TGTGCCAGCAGGCAGGTCGGAGGGAGGCACGAGCAGTACTTC.

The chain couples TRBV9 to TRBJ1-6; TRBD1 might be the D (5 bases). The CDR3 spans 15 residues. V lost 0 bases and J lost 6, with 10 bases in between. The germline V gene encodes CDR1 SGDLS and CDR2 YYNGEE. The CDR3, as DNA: TGTGCCAGCAGCGTAGAAGGGGCAGGTAATTCACCCCTCCACTTT. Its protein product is CASSVEGAGNSPLHF. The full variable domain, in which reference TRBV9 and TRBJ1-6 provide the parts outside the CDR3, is DSGVTQTPKHLITATGQRVTLRCSPRSGDLSVYWYQQSLDQGLQFLIQYYNGEERAKGNILERFSAQQFPDLHSELNLSSLELGDSALYFCASSVEGAGNSPLHFGNGTRLTVT.

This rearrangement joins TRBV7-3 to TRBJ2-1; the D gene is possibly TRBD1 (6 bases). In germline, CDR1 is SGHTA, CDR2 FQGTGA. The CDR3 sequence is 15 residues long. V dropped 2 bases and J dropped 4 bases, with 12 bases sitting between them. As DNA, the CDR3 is TGTGCCAGCAGCTTAGGACAGACGTCTTACAATGAGCAGTTCTTC. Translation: CASSLGQTSYNEQFF. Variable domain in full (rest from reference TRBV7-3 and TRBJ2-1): GAGVSQTPSNKVTEKGKYVELRCDPISGHTALYWYRQSLGQGPEFLIYFQGTGAADDSGLPNDRFFAVRPEGSVSTLKIQRTERGDSAVYLCASSLGQTSYNEQFFGPGTRLTVL.

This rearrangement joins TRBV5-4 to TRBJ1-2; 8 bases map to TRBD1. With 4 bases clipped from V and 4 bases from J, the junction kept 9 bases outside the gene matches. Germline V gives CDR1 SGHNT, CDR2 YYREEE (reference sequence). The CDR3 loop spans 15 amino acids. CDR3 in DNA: TGTGCCAGCAGCGGAAAGCGACAGGGGACCTATGGCTACACCTTC. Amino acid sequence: CASSGKRQGTYGYTF.

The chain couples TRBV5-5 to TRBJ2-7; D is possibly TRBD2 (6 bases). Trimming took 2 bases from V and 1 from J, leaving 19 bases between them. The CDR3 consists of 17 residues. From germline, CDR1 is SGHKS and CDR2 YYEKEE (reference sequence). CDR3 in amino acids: CASSFRPAAEGSYEQYF. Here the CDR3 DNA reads TGTGCCAGCAGCTTTCGTCCAGCAGCGGAGGGATCCTACGAGCAGTACTTC.